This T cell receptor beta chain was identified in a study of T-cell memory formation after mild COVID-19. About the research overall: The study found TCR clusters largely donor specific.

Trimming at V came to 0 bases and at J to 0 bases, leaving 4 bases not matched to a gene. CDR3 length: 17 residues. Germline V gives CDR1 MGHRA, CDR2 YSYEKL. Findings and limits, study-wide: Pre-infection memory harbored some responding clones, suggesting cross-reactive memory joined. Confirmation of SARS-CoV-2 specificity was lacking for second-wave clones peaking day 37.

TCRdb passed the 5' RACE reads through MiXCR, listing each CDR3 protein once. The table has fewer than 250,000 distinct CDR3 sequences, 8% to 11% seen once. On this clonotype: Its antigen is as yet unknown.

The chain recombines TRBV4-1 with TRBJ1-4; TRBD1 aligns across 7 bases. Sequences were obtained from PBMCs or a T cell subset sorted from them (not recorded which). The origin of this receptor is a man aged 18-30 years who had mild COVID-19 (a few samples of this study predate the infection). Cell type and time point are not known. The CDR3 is CASSQDRDSTTNEKLFF. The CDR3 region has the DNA TGCGCCAGCAGCCAAGATCGGGACAGTACAACTAATGAAAAACTGTTTTTT.